These 12 T cell receptor beta chains were sequenced from one sample in a study of blood T cell repertoires in COVID-19. TCRdb's copy holds only in-frame clones and misses some; the assay was immunoSEQ multiplex PCR. The table includes 100,000 to 150,000 clones, around 85% detected once. The sample taken for sequencing was peripheral blood. The receptor source for this set is a woman older than 75 with COVID-19, enrolled during active disease.

The CDR3: CASSLVGQGPSYEQYF. CDR3 sequence (DNA): TGTGCCAGCAGCTTAGTTGGGCAGGGGCCCTCCTACGAGCAGTACTTC. The V call is TRBV7-8, the J call TRBJ2-7; D is possibly TRBD1 (6 bases). V gave up 1 base and J gave up 0 bases, with 13 bases separating them. Germline CDR1 is SGHVS and CDR2 is FQNEAQ. The CDR3 loop spans 16 amino acids.

V gene TRBV5-6 combines with J gene TRBJ2-1, with 7 bases identical to TRBD1. Unmatched junction bases numbered 14, after V lost 4 bases and J lost 1 base. The CDR3 is 18 amino acids. The germline V gene encodes CDR1 SGHDT and CDR2 YYEEEE. CDR3 in amino acids: CASSPPTGQGDSYNEQFF. The CDR3 region has the DNA TGTGCCAGCAGCCCCCCTACCGGCCAGGGGGATTCCTACAATGAGCAGTTCTTC.

This clone was found once. The rearrangement links TRBV9 to TRBJ2-7, with 7 nucleotides matching TRBD1. V lost 4 bases and J lost 5; bases outside the gene matches: 6. Per the germline V gene, CDR1 is SGDLS and CDR2 is YYNGEE. This CDR3 spans 13 amino acids. The CDR3 coding sequence is TGTGCCAGCAGCACCAGACAGGGTAACGAGCAGTACTTC. Translated, it gives CASSTRQGNEQYF.

In this sample, this clone turned up once. This sequence joins TRBV24-1 and TRBJ2-1, with 12 bases matching TRBD2. Germline assignment: CDR1 KGHDR and CDR2 SFDVKD. The CDR3 has 16 residues. The V gene end was trimmed by 0 bases and the J gene end by 6 bases; junction bases not matched to a gene: 2. CDR3: CATSDLRTSGTNEQFF. The CDR3 nucleotides are TGTGCCACCAGTGATTTGCGGACTAGCGGGACCAATGAGCAGTTCTTC.

The chain employs TRBV14 and TRBJ2-1; the match to TRBD2 covers 8 bases. This CDR3 has 15 residues. Germline-derived CDR1 and CDR2 are SGHDN and FVKESK. Trimming at V came to 4 bases and at J to 5 bases, leaving 7 bases not matched to a gene. CDR3 sequence (DNA): TGTGCCAGCAGCCCCGGGGTAGCGGGGAACAATGAGCAGTTCTTC. Translating it yields CASSPGVAGNNEQFF.

The chain uses TRBV2 and TRBJ2-3; TRBD2 is a possible D gene (6 bases). CDR3 length: 15 residues. Between the trimmed V and J ends, which lost 6 bases and 1 base, there was a span of 14 bases. Germline CDR1 reads SNHLY; CDR2 reads FYNNEI. DNA for the CDR3: TGTGCCAGCAGGGAGGGGAGCCTCGGCACAGATACGCAGTATTTT. It is translated as CASREGSLGTDTQYF.

V gene TRBV7-2 combines with J gene TRBJ2-5; TRBD2 aligns across 7 bases. The CDR3 has 16 residues. V was clipped by 2 bases and J by 5 bases; unmatched bases: 11. Looked up from germline, CDR1 is SGHTA and CDR2 is FQGNSA. The CDR3 nucleotides read TGTGCCAGCAGCTTAACTCGCGGGGGAGGTTTGGAGACCCAGTACTTC. It translates to CASSLTRGGGLETQYF.

A word on this clone: The junction does not match germline at one end; this may be a read error. The chain is built from TRBV7-7 and TRBJ2-2, with 7 bases that match TRBD1. Germline assignment: CDR1 SSHAT and CDR2 FNYEAQ (reference sequence). There are 15 residues in the CDR3. CDR3: CASSQIRQGSGELFF. The CDR3 DNA follows: TGTGCTAGCAGCCAAATCAGACAGGGCAGCGGGGAGCTGTTTTTT.

The table lists this clone with a few counts. J is TRBJ2-5 and V is TRBV18; 9 nucleotides match TRBD1. The CDR3 spans 16 residues. Germline trimming cut 6 bases from V and 4 bases from J; bases unmatched to any gene: 12. CDR1 and CDR2 (germline): KGHSH, LQKENI. CDR3 nucleotides: TGTGCCAGCTCGCCCGGGACAGGGCCAGTTTCAGAGACCCAGTACTTC. It specifies CASSPGTGPVSETQYF.

The chain links TRBV2 to TRBJ2-1; TRBD2 aligns across 12 bases. Germline CDR1 SNHLY, CDR2 FYNNEI. The CDR3 covers 15 residues. V lost 8 bases and J lost 7; bases outside the gene matches: 9. The CDR3 region is CASSETSGSGNEQFF. CDR3 coding DNA: TGTGCCAGCTCGGAGACTAGCGGGAGTGGAAATGAGCAGTTCTTC.

This clone showed up just once. The chain carries TRBV5-4 and TRBJ1-4; maybe TRBD1 (5 bases). This CDR3 is built from 16 residues. V shed 4 bases and J shed 9 bases, with 22 bases lying between them. In germline, CDR1 is SGHNT, CDR2 YYREEE (reference sequence). The CDR3 here is CASSAGGGGASQKLFF. CDR3 in DNA: TGTGCCAGCAGCGCGGGGGGGGGAGGGGCGAGTCAAAAACTGTTTTTT.

The chain recombines TRBV7-3 with TRBJ1-2; 9 bases are shared with TRBD1. This CDR3 is 15 amino acids long. Germline assignment: CDR1 SGHTA and CDR2 FQGTGA. The J segment lost 4 bases and the V segment lost 4 bases, leaving 7 bases of the junction unmatched. The CDR3 region is CASSSADRGPYGYTF. DNA for the CDR3: TGTGCCAGCAGCTCCGCGGACAGGGGACCCTATGGCTACACCTTC.